This TCR beta chain is drawn from a study of cytomegalovirus exposure and HLA in healthy donors. Germline lookup yields CDR1 KGHSH and CDR2 LQKENI. Trimming cost V 3 bases and J 6 bases; bases outside gene matches: 5. CDR3 size: 14 residues. Sequenced by immunoSEQ multiplex PCR; TCRdb stores in-frame clones only, minus some. The sample yields tens of thousands of clones, approximately 93% seen once. The chain couples TRBV18 to TRBJ1-1; 9 bases are shared with TRBD1. The sequenced material came from PBMCs. The TCR was taken from a man in his late teens or twenties in good health and CMV-seronegative. Written as DNA, the CDR3 is TGTGCCAGCTCACCGGACAGGGGTGCGGCTGAAGCTTTCTTT. As protein: CASSPDRGAAEAFF.